This T cell receptor (beta chain) was retrieved from a study of molecular identifiers for immune sequencing clone quantification. TCRdb itself ran the PCR reads through MiXCR, one entry per CDR3 protein. The table shows some 580,000 distinct CDR3 sequences, with roughly 27% occurring only once. Trimming left V 10 bases short and J 2 bases short, with 20 bases between. CDR3 length: 15 residues. Germline CDR1 and CDR2: MNHEY and SMNVEV (reference sequence). Notes on the study in general: The study found clones above 20 RNA copies held over 97% of effector molecules and under 1% in naive cells.

Details on this clonotype: The antigen is not known.

Every naive CD8 library was made from between roughly 17,000 and 1,100,000 sorted cells with 10%, 30% or 50% RNA. V gene TRBV27 combines with J gene TRBJ1-1; D may be TRBD1 (5 bases). The receptor comes from a human donor in good health. Some libraries in this study had Jurkat cell RNA spiked in. The sequenced material came from naive CD8+ T cells from blood, with Jurkat cell RNA spiked in. Subset given: FACS-sorted CD8+CD4-CCR7+CD45RA+ naive T cells. The CDR3 here is CANTHSRGYNTEAFF. CDR3 nucleotide sequence: TGTGCCAACACCCATAGCCGGGGGTATAACACTGAAGCTTTCTTT.